The sequence of this T cell receptor (beta chain) was determined in a study of shared clonotypes between healthy human individuals. Several immunoSEQ 96-well plates shared each subset's DNA, each plate a replicate. Under the authors' procedure: Filtering differed, since immunoSEQ gave only junction sequences and no quality scores. Sequenced by immunoSEQ multiplex PCR; TCRdb stores in-frame clones only, minus some. Clonal size and the V and J genes are those of that table, whereas D and trimming came from the DNA. Among about 2.4 million clones listed, approximately 93% were seen once. Germline V gives CDR1 SGHRS, CDR2 YFSETQ. Trimming shortened V by 4 bases and J by 3 bases, and 19 bases separated the two germline ends. This CDR3 region has 17 residues.

This clonotype originated in a man aged 18 to 29 in good health. Some clones in this sample may be carry-over from other donors' samples. This rearrangement joins TRBV5-1 to TRBJ2-2; maybe TRBD1 (6 bases). Sequenced sample: naive CD4+ T cells from PBMCs. As for subset: CD45RA+ positively selected. The CDR3: CASSPSGATADTGELFF. The CDR3 coding sequence is TGCGCCAGCAGCCCGTCAGGGGCAACTGCGGACACCGGGGAGCTGTTTTTT.